Listed below are T cell receptor beta chains from one sample, sequenced in a study of control samples from healthy donors and cancer patients. Assay used: immunoSEQ multiplex PCR; TCRdb lists only in-frame clones, some missing. The sample carries under 80,000 clones, roughly 92% recorded once. Sequencing was done on a sample of blood. The receptor source for this set is a woman in her 40s in good health. Both conserved end residues are part of each CDR3. The D gene is left open where the match is weak. The size field is filled for only some rows; it gives once, few, many or a size class.

size	length	V	J	D	DNA	CDR3
.	15	TRBV11-2	TRBJ1-3	TRBD1	TGTGCCAGCAGCTTAGGACAGGGAGGAGGAAACACCATATATTTT	CASSLGQGGGNTIYF
once	13	TRBV6-5	TRBJ1-1	.	TGTGCCAGCAGTTACTCGTTCGACACTGAAGCTTTCTTT	CASSYSFDTEAFF
.	13	TRBV6-5	TRBJ2-7	.	TGTGCCAGCAGTTACCACTACGACTACGAGCAGTACTTC	CASSYHYDYEQYF
.	12	TRBV18	TRBJ1-1	.	TGTGCCAGCTCAGAGGGCCTGTCTGAAGCTTTCTTT	CASSEGLSEAFF
.	13	TRBV27	TRBJ1-1	.	TGTGCCAGCACCGGATGGGGTAGCACTGAAGCTTTCTTT	CASTGWGSTEAFF
few	15	TRBV9	TRBJ2-7	.	TGTGCCAGCAGCGTAGGCGCTAGCTGGAAGGACGAGCAGTACTTC	CASSVGASWKDEQYF
.	19	TRBV12-5	TRBJ2-5	TRBD2	TGTGCTAGTGGTTTGGTATTGGGCGATGGCGGGGGGTACAAAGAGACCCAGTACTTC	CASGLVLGDGGGYKETQYF
.	15	TRBV30	TRBJ2-5	TRBD2	TGTGCCTGGGCTAGTAGCGGGAGGGTTTGGGAGACCCAGTACTTC	CAWASSGRVWETQYF
.	13	TRBV5-4	TRBJ1-1	.	TGTGCCAGCAGCTTGGCGGGGGCAACTGAAGCTTTCTTT	CASSLAGATEAFF
.	12	TRBV12-3/TRBV12-4	TRBJ1-1	.	TGTGCCGGGATCCTTGGGAACACTGAAGCTTTCTTT	CAGILGNTEAFF
.	14	TRBV7-9	TRBJ1-1	.	TGTGCCAGCAGCAATGTACAGGGCAGGACTGAAGCTTTCTTT	CASSNVQGRTEAFF
.	15	TRBV5-1	TRBJ2-1	TRBD2	TGCGCCAGCAGCTATACTAGCGGGAGTTATAATGAGCAGTTCTTC	CASSYTSGSYNEQFF
.	14	TRBV6-4	TRBJ2-3	.	TGTGCCAGCAGTGAGGGGTTGGGCACAGATACGCAGTATTTT	CASSEGLGTDTQYF
.	14	TRBV7-3	TRBJ2-3	TRBD1	TGTGCCAGCAGCCCCCGGACAGGGAAAGATACGCAGTATTTT	CASSPRTGKDTQYF
.	16	TRBV3-1/TRBV3-2	TRBJ2-1	.	TGTGCCAGCAGCCAAGGCGACAGGCTTTCCTACAATGAGCAGTTCTTC	CASSQGDRLSYNEQFF
.	12	TRBV3-1/TRBV3-2	TRBJ1-2	TRBD1	TGTGCCAGCTCAACAGGGGCCTATGGCTACACCTTC	CASSTGAYGYTF
once	13	TRBV4-1	TRBJ2-1	.	TGCGCCAGCGCCGCCGACGGTTACAATGAGCAGTTCTTC	CASAADGYNEQFF
.	16	TRBV5-1	TRBJ2-7	TRBD2	TGCGCCAGCAGCTGGAGTGGGGGACTAGCGGATTACGAGCAGTACTTC	CASSWSGGLADYEQYF
.	13	TRBV9	TRBJ1-2	.	TGTGCCAGCAGCGTAGAATCGGGCTATGGCTACACCTTC	CASSVESGYGYTF
once	13	TRBV21-1	TRBJ2-2	.	TGTGCCAGCACGGTTGCGAACACCGGGAAGCTGTTTTTT	CASTVANTGKLFF
.	16	TRBV9	TRBJ2-1	TRBD2	TGTGCCAGCACCCCTAGCGGGGGGGGTCGGAGCGATGAGCAGTTCTTC	CASTPSGGGRSDEQFF
.	15	TRBV5-4	TRBJ2-2	.	TGTGCCAGCAGCTGGGGTAGTGGGTCGACCGGGGAGCTGTTTTTT	CASSWGSGSTGELFF
.	14	TRBV19	TRBJ1-1	TRBD1	TGTGCCAGTAGTCTGGGACAGTTGAACACTGAAGCTTTCTTT	CASSLGQLNTEAFF
once	12	TRBV2	TRBJ1-5	.	TGTGCCAGCAGGACGGGACACGGGCCCCAGCATTTT	CASRTGHGPQHF
.	16	TRBV5-5	TRBJ1-2	TRBD1	TGTGCCAGCAGCTCGCGACAGGGGGCGATGAACTATGGCTACACCTTC	CASSSRQGAMNYGYTF
.	11	TRBV12-3/TRBV12-4	TRBJ2-7	.	TGTGCCAGCAGTTTCAGGACAGCACAGTACTTC	CASSFRTAQYF
.	16	TRBV2	TRBJ2-2	TRBD1	TGTGCCAGCAGTGAATCGGGACAGAGTAACACCGGGGAGCTGTTTTTT	CASSESGQSNTGELFF
.	13	TRBV29-1	TRBJ2-5	.	TGCAGCGTCCCTTTAGGAGGAGGGGAGACCCAGTACTTC	CSVPLGGGETQYF
.	14	TRBV5-1	TRBJ1-2	.	TGCGCCAGCAGCCCGGGCCTCCAGGGCTATGGCTACACCTTC	CASSPGLQGYGYTF
.	12	TRBV28	TRBJ2-5	.	TGTGCCAGCCGACAGTTAACGGAGACCCAGTACTTC	CASRQLTETQYF
.	15	TRBV11-2	TRBJ2-1	.	TGTGCCAGCAGCTTAGGGTCAGTTTACTACAATGAGCAGTTCTTC	CASSLGSVYYNEQFF
.	16	TRBV6-2/TRBV6-3	TRBJ2-1	TRBD2	TGTGCCAGCAGTTACTCGGCGGGAGGGACCTACAATGAGCAGTTCTTC	CASSYSAGGTYNEQFF
.	15	TRBV4-2	TRBJ1-1	TRBD1	TGTGCCAGCAGCCAAGTGTCAGGGGGCTATACTGAAGCTTTCTTT	CASSQVSGGYTEAFF
.	14	TRBV3-1/TRBV3-2	TRBJ2-1	.	TGTGCCAGCAGCCTAGGAACCCCCTACAATGAGCAGTTCTTC	CASSLGTPYNEQFF
.	16	TRBV13	TRBJ2-6	.	TGTGCCAGCAGCTTCATTGGGGGCGCTGGGGCCAACGTCCTGACTTTC	CASSFIGGAGANVLTF
.	14	TRBV6-4	TRBJ2-7	TRBD2	TGTGCCAGCAGTGCGACTAGCGGGAGTTACGAGCAGTACTTC	CASSATSGSYEQYF
.	14	TRBV29-1	TRBJ1-6	.	TGCAGCGCCACGCCCGACTACGGTAATTCACCCCTCCACTTT	CSATPDYGNSPLHF
once	15	TRBV18	TRBJ2-7	.	TGTGCCAGCTCACCACCGAGTCAGGGAGGAGGCGAGCAGTACTTC	CASSPPSQGGGEQYF
.	16	TRBV5-4	TRBJ1-1	.	TGTGCCAGCAGCTTGGTCCCGGGAAGGGAAAACACTGAAGCTTTCTTT	CASSLVPGRENTEAFF
.	14	TRBV5-1	TRBJ2-3	TRBD2	TGCGCCAGCTTCATCGGACTAGCGGGAGATACGCAGTATTTT	CASFIGLAGDTQYF
.	13	TRBV30	TRBJ2-3	.	TGTGCCTGGAGAAGTCAGTACACAGATACGCAGTATTTT	CAWRSQYTDTQYF
.	16	TRBV15	TRBJ2-7	.	TGTGCCACCAGCAACGGGCGGGACACGGTATTCTACGAGCAGTACTTC	CATSNGRDTVFYEQYF
.	15	TRBV5-1	TRBJ2-1	TRBD2	TGCGCCAGCAGCTGGACTAGCGGGACCTACAATGAGCAGTTCTTC	CASSWTSGTYNEQFF
.	14	TRBV9	TRBJ2-1	.	TGTGCCAGCAGCCTGGACTCCTCCGGGAATGAGCAGTTCTTC	CASSLDSSGNEQFF
.	17	TRBV5-5	TRBJ1-3	TRBD1	TGTGCCAGCAGCCGCGCCAGAATAAAGACAGGGGGCAACACCATATATTTT	CASSRARIKTGGNTIYF
.	16	TRBV2	TRBJ1-4	.	TGTGCCAGTAGGTGGGACCTCCTTGCAACTAATGAAAAACTGTTTTTT	CASRWDLLATNEKLFF
few	13	TRBV30	TRBJ1-1	.	TGTGCCTGGAGTAACCCGACGGGCACTGAAGCTTTCTTT	CAWSNPTGTEAFF
.	15	TRBV7-9	TRBJ1-5	TRBD1	TGTGCCAGCAGCCTCGGACAGGGGGCTTCTCAGCCCCAGCATTTT	CASSLGQGASQPQHF
.	13	TRBV18	TRBJ1-5	.	TGTGCCAGCTCACCGACCCCGAGCCAGCCCCAGCATTTT	CASSPTPSQPQHF
.	16	TRBV7-5	TRBJ2-4	.	.	CVRSLVGRGAMNIQYF
.	13	TRBV7-9	TRBJ1-2	.	TGTGCCAGCAGCCACCTCCCAGCCCGGAGCTACACCTTC	CASSHLPARSYTF
.	13	TRBV10-1	TRBJ1-1	.	TGCGCCAGCAGTGTGAAGGGTATAGGTGAAGCTTTCTTT	CASSVKGIGEAFF
.	14	TRBV6-5	TRBJ1-4	.	TGTGCCAGCAGCCGACTTGGGCTTAATGAAAAACTGTTTTTT	CASSRLGLNEKLFF
.	14	TRBV18	TRBJ2-7	.	TGTGCCAGCTCACCCCCCGGGACTCGCTACGAGCAGTACTTC	CASSPPGTRYEQYF
.	14	TRBV5-1	TRBJ1-1	TRBD1	TGCGCCAGCAAGGTGGGACAGACGAACACTGAAGCTTTCTTT	CASKVGQTNTEAFF
.	13	TRBV12-3/TRBV12-4	TRBJ2-7	.	TGTGCCAGCAGTTTTCTACTAGCACACGAGCAGTACTTC	CASSFLLAHEQYF
.	16	TRBV19	TRBJ2-2	TRBD2	TGTGCCAGTAGTATAGCGACTAGCGGGCCGACCGGGGAGCTGTTTTTT	CASSIATSGPTGELFF
.	14	TRBV6-5	TRBJ1-3	TRBD1	TGTGCCAGCAGCGGGACAGCCTCTGGAAACACCATATATTTT	CASSGTASGNTIYF